The present T cell receptor beta chain was sequenced within a study of blood T cell repertoires in COVID-19. Study in general: COVID-19 samples collected from the United States, Italy and Spain covered acute and convalescent phases. T cells, B-cell-depleted T cells, or PBMCs provided the cDNA or gDNA that served as material.

The repertoire was sequenced with immunoSEQ multiplex PCR; TCRdb's copy has only in-frame clones and lacks some. Of approximately 150,000 clones in the sample, approximately 87% were seen once. The length of the CDR3 is 15 residues. Germline loops: CDR1 SGHTA, CDR2 FQGNSA. Trimming pared 1 base from V and 3 bases from J, leaving 10 bases between. The gene calls are TRBV7-2 and TRBJ2-4, with D possibly matching TRBD2 (5 bases). Sequencing input: peripheral blood. This receptor was identified in a woman aged 45-65 years with active or convalescent COVID-19. CDR3: CASSLGGSGKNIQYF. The DNA for the CDR3 is TGTGCCAGCAGCTTAGGTGGGAGTGGCAAAAACATTCAGTACTTC.